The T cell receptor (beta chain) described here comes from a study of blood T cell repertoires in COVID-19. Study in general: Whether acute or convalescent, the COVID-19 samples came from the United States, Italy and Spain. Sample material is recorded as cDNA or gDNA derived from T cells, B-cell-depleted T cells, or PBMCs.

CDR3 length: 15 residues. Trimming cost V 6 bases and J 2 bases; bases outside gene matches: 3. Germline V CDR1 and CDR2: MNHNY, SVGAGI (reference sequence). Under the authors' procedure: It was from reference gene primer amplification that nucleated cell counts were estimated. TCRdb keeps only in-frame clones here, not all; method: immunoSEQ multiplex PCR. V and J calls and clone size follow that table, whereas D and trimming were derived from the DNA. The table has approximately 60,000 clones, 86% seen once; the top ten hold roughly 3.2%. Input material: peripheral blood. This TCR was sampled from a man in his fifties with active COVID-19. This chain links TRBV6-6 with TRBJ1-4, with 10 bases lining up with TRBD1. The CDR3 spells CASRGQGSTNEKLFF. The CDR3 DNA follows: TGTGCCAGCAGGGGACAGGGGTCTACTAATGAAAAACTGTTTTTT.